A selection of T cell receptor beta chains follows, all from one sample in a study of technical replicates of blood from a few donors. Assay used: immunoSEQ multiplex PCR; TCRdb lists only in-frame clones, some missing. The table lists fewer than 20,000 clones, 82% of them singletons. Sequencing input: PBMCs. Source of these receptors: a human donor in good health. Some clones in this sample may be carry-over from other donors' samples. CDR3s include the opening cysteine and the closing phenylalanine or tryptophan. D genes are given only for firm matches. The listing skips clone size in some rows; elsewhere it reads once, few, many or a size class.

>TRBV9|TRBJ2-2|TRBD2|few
TGTGCCAGCAGCCCCCCGGGGGGGGAGAACGGGGAGCTGTTTTTT
CASSPPGGENGELFF
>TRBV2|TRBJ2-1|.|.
TGTGCCAGCAGTGAAAGCGAAGTCGAGCAGTTCTTC
CASSESEVEQFF
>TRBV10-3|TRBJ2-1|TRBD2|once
TGTGCCATCAGTGGTGGTGTGACTAGCGGGAGGAATGAGCAGTTCTTC
CAISGGVTSGRNEQFF
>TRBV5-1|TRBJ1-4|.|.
TGCGCCAGCAGCTTGGCCCAAAGGGGTGCGACTAATGAAAAACTGTTTTTT
CASSLAQRGATNEKLFF
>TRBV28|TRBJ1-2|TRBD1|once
TGTGCCAGCAGTTTAAGTACAGGGGCTTACGGCTACACCTTC
CASSLSTGAYGYTF
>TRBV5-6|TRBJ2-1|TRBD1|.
TGTGCCAGCAGCTCCACGGGACAGGGATCCTACAATGAGCAGTTCTTC
CASSSTGQGSYNEQFF
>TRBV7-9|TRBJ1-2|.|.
TGTGCCAGCAGCCTTAGACAGGATCCCTCCTATGGCTACACCTTC
CASSLRQDPSYGYTF
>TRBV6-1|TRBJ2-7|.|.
TGTGCCAGCACCGAGGGGTTCACAGGGTCCTACGAGCAGTACTTC
CASTEGFTGSYEQYF
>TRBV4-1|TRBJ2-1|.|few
TGCGCCAGCAGCCAAGAAATCCGCAGGGACAATGAGCAGTTCTTC
CASSQEIRRDNEQFF
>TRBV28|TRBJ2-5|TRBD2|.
TGTGCCAGCAGTGAGCTAGCGGGACGAGAGACCCAGTACTTC
CASSELAGRETQYF
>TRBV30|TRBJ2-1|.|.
TGTGCCTGGAGTGTAGCAGGGCCGTTTCCGTTCTTC
CAWSVAGPFPFF
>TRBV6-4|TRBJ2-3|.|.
TGTGCCAGCAGTGACAGCGGTACGCAGTATTTT
CASSDSGTQYF
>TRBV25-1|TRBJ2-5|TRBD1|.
TGTGCCAGCAGTGAATTTGGTTCGGACAGGGTAGGCCAAGAGACCCAGTACTTC
CASSEFGSDRVGQETQYF
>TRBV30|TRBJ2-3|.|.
TGTGCCTGGAGTGGCTCTAGCAGTACAGATACGCAGTATTTT
CAWSGSSSTDTQYF
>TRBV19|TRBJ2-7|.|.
TGTGCCAGTAGTAGTCGGGATCGGTACGAGCAGTACTTC
CASSSRDRYEQYF
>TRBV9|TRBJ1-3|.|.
TGTGCCAGCAGCGTAGGGGGGGGGACTGGAAACACCATATATTTT
CASSVGGGTGNTIYF
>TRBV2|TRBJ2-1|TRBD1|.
TGTGCCAGCAGTGCCGACAGGGGCGGGTACAATGAGCAGTTCTTC
CASSADRGGYNEQFF
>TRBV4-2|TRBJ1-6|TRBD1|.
TGTGCCAGCAGCCAACCGACAGGGGGCGCGAGAGGAAGGGATTCACCCCTCCACTTT
CASSQPTGGARGRDSPLHF
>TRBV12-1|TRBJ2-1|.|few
TGTGCCAGCAGCTTGGGGACTAGCGGGAGGGATGAGCAGTTCTTC
CASSLGTSGRDEQFF
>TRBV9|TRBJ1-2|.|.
TGTGCCAGCAGCGTAGGGGGGGACTATGGCTACACCTTC
CASSVGGDYGYTF
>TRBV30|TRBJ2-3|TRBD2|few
TGTGCCTGGAGTGTACGACCTAGCGGGGCTGTGGATACGCAGTATTTT
CAWSVRPSGAVDTQYF
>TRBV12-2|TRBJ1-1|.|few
TGTGCAAGTCGCTTGTCTTGGCCGGGGAGGACTGAAGCTTTCTTT
CASRLSWPGRTEAFF
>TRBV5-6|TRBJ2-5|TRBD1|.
TGTGCCAGCGGATGGACAGGGTCCCAAGAGACCCAGTACTTC
CASGWTGSQETQYF
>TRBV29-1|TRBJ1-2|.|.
TGCAGCGTTGAAGGGCAGGGGATATATGGCTACACCTTC
CSVEGQGIYGYTF
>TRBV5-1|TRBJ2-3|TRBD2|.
TGCGCCATCACCCCTTTGCGGGAGCCCTACACAGATACGCAGTATTTT
CAITPLREPYTDTQYF
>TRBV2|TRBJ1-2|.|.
TGTGCCAGCAGTGCTCTTGGGTCAGGGAATAACTATGGCTACACCTTC
CASSALGSGNNYGYTF
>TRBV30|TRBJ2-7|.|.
TGTGCCTGGACGCGTGGCTACGAGCAGTACTTC
CAWTRGYEQYF
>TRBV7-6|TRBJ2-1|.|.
TGTGCCAGCAGCTCCCTGGTCGAGCCCGACAATGAGCAGTTCTTC
CASSSLVEPDNEQFF
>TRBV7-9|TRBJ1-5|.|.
TGTGCCAGCAGCCAGGGGTTCCTTCAGCCCCAGCATTTT
CASSQGFLQPQHF
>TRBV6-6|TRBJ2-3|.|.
TGTGCCAGCAGTTGGAGGGGGCCAAGGCAGTATTTT
CASSWRGPRQYF
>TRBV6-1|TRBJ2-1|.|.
TGTGCCAGCAGTGTACTAGCTAACAATGAGCAGTTCTTC
CASSVLANNEQFF
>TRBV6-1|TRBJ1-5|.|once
TGTGCCAGCAACCGCCCGGGGGGGGATCAGCCCCAGCATTTT
CASNRPGGDQPQHF
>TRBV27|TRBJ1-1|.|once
TGTGCCAGCAGCCCAGGAAGCCACACTGAAGCTTTCTTT
CASSPGSHTEAFF
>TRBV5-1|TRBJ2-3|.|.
TGCGCCAGCAGTCCCGTTCCAGACAGGACAGGCACAGATACGCAGTATTTT
CASSPVPDRTGTDTQYF
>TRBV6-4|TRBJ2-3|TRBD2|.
TGTGCCAGCAGTGACTCTAGCGGGAGGGATACGCAGTATTTT
CASSDSSGRDTQYF
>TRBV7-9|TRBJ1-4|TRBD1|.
TGTGCCAGCAGCCAACTAACCAGGGGGGATAATGAAAAACTGTTTTTT
CASSQLTRGDNEKLFF
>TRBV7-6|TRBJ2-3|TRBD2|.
TGTGCCAGCAGCTCTCAACTAGCGGATACGCAGTATTTT
CASSSQLADTQYF
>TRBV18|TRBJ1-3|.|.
TGTGCCAGCTCACCACCTTCCATTGGAAACACCATATATTTT
CASSPPSIGNTIYF
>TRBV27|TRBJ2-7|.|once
TGTGCCAGCAGTTTTACCGGGGCCTACGAGCAGTACTTC
CASSFTGAYEQYF
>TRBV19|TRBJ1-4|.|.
TGTGCCAGTAGTTTGTCGCAGGCGAAACTGTTTTTT
CASSLSQAKLFF
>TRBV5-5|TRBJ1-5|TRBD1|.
TGTGCCAGCAGCGCCGGGACAGGTTCCTATAGCAATCAGCCCCAGCATTTT
CASSAGTGSYSNQPQHF
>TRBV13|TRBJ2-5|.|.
TGTGCCAGCAGCTTAGGGGGAGGTAGATCCTATCGGGAGACCCAGTACTTC
CASSLGGGRSYRETQYF
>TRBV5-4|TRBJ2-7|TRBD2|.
TGTGCCAGCAGCCGTCCTAGCGGGAGAAAGGACGAGCAGTACTTC
CASSRPSGRKDEQYF
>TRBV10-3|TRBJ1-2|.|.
TGTGCCATCAACAACAGGGAAGGTGACTACACCTTC
CAINNREGDYTF
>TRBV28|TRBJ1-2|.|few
TGTGCCAGTTTCAGACGGGAGGGAAGCTATGGCTACACCTTC
CASFRREGSYGYTF
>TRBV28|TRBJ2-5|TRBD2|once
TGTGCCAGCAGAATAGCGGGAGGGCCTCAGGCCCAGTACTTC
CASRIAGGPQAQYF
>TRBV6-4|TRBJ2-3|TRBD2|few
TGTGCCAGCAGTGACTCTAGCGGGAGGGCCACAGATACGCAGTATTTT
CASSDSSGRATDTQYF
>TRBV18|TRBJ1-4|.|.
TGTGCCAGCTCACCACGGACAGCCGACAATGAAAAACTGTTTTTT
CASSPRTADNEKLFF
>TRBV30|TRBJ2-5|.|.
TGTGCCTGGAGTGTAGCCCCTCAGCGAGGGGAGACCCAGTACTTC
CAWSVAPQRGETQYF
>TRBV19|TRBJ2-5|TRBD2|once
TGTGCCGCGGGAGGGCGAGAGACCCAGTACTTC
CAAGGRETQYF
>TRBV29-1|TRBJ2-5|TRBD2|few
TGCAGCGTTGATCGGGGTAGCGGGAGCGAGACCCAGTACTTC
CSVDRGSGSETQYF
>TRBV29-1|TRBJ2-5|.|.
TGCAGCGTTGGGTGGGGAGGGGGGCGAGAGACCCAGTACTTC
CSVGWGGGRETQYF
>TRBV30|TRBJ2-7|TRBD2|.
TGTGCCTGGAGTGACCAAGCGGGAGCTTGGTCCCAGCAGTACTTC
CAWSDQAGAWSQQYF
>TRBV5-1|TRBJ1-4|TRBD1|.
TGCGCCAGCAGCTTCGGGGGACAGGGTAGATATACTAATGAAAAACTGTTTTTT
CASSFGGQGRYTNEKLFF
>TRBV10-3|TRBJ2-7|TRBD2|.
TGTGCCATCAGTGAGGGGACTAGCGGGAGGATCCCCTACGAGCAGTACTTC
CAISEGTSGRIPYEQYF